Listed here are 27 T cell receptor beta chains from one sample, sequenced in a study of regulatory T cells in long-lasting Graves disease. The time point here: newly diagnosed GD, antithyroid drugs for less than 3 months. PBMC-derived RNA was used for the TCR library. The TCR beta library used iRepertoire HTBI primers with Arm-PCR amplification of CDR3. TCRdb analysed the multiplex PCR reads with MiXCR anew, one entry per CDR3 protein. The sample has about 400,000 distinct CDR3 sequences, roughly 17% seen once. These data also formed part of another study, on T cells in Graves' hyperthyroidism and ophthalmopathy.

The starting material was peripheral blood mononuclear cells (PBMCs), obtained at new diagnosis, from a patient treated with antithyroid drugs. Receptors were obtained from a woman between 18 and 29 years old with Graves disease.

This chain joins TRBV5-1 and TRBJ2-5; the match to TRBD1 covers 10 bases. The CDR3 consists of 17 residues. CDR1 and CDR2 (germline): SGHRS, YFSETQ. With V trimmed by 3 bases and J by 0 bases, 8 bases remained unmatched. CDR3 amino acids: CASSWGPGQGYQETQYF. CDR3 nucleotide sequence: TGCGCCAGCAGCTGGGGACCGGGACAGGGGTACCAAGAGACCCAGTACTTC.

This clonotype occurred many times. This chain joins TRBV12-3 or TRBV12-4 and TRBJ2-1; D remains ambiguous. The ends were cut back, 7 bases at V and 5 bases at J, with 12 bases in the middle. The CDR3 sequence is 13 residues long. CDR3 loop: CASIARHDNEQFF. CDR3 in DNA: TGTGCCAGCATCGCGAGACACGACAATGAGCAGTTCTTC.

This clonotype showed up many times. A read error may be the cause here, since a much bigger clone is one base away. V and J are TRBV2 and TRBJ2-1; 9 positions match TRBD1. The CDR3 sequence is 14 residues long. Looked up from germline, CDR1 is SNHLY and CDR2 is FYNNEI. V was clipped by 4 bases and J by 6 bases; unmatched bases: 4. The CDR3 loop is CASSVRQGVNEQFF. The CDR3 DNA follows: TGTGCCAGCAGTGTGAGACAGGGGGTCAATGAGCAGTTCTTC.

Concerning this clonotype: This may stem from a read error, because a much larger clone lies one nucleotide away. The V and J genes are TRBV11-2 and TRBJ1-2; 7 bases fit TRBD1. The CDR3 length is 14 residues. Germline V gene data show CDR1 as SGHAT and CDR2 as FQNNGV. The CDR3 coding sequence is TGTGCCAGCAGCCGGGGGACAGCGGGGTATGACTACACCTTC. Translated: CASSRGTAGYDYTF.

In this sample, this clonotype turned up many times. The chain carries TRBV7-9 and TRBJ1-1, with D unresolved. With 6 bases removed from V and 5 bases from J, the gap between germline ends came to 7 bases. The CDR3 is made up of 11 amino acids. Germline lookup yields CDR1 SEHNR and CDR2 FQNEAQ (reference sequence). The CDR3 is CASRRGTEAFF. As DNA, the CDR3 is TGTGCCAGCAGACGAGGGACTGAAGCTTTCTTT.

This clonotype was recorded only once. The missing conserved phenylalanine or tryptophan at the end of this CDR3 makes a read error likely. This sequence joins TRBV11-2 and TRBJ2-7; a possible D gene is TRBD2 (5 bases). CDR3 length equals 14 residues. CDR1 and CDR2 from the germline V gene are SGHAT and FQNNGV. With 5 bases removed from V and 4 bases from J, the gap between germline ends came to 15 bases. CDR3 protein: CASSPRTGIYEQYS. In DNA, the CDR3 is TGTGCCAGCAGCCCTCGGACGGGGATATACGAGCAGTACTCC.

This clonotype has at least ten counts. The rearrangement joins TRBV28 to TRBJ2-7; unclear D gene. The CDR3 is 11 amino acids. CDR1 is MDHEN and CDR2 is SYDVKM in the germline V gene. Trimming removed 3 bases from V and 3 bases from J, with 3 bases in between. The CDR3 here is CASSFVYEQYF. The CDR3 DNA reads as TGTGCCAGCAGTTTCGTCTACGAGCAGTACTTC.

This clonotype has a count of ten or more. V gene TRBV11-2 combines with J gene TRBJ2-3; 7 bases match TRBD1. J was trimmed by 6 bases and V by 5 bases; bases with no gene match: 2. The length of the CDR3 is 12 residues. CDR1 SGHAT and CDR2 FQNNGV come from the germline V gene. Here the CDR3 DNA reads TGTGCCAGCAGCCTACAGGGGGATACGCAGTATTTT. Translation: CASSLQGDTQYF.

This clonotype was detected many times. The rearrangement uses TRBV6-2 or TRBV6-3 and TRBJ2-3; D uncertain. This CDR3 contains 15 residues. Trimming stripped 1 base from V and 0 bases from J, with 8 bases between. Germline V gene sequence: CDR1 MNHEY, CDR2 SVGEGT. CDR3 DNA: TGTGCCAGCAGTTACTGGCGCGCTAGCACAGATACGCAGTATTTT. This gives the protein CASSYWRASTDTQYF.

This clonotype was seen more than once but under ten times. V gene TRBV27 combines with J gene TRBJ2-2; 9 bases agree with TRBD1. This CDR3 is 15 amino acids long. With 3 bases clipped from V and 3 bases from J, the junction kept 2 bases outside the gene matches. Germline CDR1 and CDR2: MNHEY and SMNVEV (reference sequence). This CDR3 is CASSLGTGYTGELFF. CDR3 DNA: TGTGCCAGCAGTTTGGGGACAGGGTACACCGGGGAGCTGTTTTTT.

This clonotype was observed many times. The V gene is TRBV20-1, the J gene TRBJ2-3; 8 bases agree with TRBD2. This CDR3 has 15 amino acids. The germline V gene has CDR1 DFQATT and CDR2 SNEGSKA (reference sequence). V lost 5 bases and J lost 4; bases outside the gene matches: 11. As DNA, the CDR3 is TGCAGTGCTCCTAGCTTAGCGGGGCCAGCAGATACGCAGTATTTT. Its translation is CSAPSLAGPADTQYF.

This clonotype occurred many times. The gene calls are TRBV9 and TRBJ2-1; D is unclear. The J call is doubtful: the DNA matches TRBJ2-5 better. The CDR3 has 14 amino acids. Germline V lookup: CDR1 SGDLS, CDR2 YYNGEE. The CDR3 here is CASSVEGMGETQYF. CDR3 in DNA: TGTGCCAGCAGCGTAGAGGGCATGGGGGAGACCCAGTACTTC.

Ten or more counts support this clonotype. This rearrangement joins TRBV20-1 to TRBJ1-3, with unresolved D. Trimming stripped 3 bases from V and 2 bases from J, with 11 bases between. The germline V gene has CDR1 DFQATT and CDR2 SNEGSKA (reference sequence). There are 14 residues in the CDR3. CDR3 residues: CSASLGQAGNTIYF. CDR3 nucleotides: TGCAGTGCTAGCTTGGGTCAGGCTGGAAACACCATATATTTT.

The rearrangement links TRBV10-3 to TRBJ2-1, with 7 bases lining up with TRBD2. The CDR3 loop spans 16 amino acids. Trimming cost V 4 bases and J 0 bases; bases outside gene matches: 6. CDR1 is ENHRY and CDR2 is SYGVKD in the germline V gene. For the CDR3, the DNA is TGTGCCATCAGTGTTTTCGGCGGGAGCTCCTACAATGAGCAGTTCTTC. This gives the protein CAISVFGGSSYNEQFF.

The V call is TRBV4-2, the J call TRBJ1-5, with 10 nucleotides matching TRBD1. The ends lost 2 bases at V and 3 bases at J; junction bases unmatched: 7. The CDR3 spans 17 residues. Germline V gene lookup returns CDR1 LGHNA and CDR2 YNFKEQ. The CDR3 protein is CASSQRGGTGDNQPQHF. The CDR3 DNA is TGTGCCAGCAGCCAACGGGGCGGGACAGGGGACAATCAGCCCCAGCATTTT.

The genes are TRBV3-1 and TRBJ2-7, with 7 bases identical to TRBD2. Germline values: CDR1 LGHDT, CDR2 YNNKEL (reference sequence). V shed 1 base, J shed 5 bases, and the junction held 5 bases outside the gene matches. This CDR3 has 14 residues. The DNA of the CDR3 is TGTGCCAGCAGCCAAGGGGGGGGGAGAAACGAGCAGTACTTC. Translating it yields CASSQGGGRNEQYF.

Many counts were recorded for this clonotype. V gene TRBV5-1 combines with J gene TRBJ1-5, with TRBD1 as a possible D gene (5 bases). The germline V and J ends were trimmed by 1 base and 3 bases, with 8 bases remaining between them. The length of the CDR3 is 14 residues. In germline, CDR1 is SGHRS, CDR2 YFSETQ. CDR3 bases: TGCGCCAGCAGCTTGACCGGGACCAATCAGCCCCAGCATTTT. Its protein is CASSLTGTNQPQHF. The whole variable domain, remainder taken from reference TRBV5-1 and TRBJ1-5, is KAGVTQTPRYLIKTRGQQVTLSCSPISGHRSVSWYQQTPGQGLQFLFEYFSETQRNKGNFPGRFSGRQFSNSRSEMNVSTLELGDSALYLCASSLTGTNQPQHFGDGTRLSIL.

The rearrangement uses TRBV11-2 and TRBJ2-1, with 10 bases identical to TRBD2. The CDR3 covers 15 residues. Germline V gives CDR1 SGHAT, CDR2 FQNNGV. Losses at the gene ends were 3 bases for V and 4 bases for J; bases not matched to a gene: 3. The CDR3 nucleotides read TGTGCCAGCAGCTTTCTTAGCGGGGGGTACAATGAGCAGTTCTTC. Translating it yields CASSFLSGGYNEQFF. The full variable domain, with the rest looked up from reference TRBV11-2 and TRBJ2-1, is EAGVAQSPRYKIIEKRQSVAFWCNPISGHATLYWYQQILGQGPKLLIQFQNNGVVDDSQLPKDRFSAERLKGVDSTLKIQPAKLEDSAVYLCASSFLSGGYNEQFFGPGTRLTVL.

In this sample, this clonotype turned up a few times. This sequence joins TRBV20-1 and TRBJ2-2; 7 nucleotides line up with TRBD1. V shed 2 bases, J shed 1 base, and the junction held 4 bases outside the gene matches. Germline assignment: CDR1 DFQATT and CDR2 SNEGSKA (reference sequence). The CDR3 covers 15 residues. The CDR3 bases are TGCAGTGCTAGAAAACAGGGGAGGAACACCGGGGAGCTGTTTTTT. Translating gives CSARKQGRNTGELFF.

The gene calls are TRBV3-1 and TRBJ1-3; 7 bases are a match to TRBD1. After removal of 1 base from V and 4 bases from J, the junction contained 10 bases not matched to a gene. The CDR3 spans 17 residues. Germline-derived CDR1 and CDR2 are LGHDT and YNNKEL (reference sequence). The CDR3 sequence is CASSQAGQVVRGNTIYF. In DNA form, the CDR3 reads TGTGCCAGCAGCCAAGCAGGACAGGTGGTAAGGGGAAACACCATATATTTT.

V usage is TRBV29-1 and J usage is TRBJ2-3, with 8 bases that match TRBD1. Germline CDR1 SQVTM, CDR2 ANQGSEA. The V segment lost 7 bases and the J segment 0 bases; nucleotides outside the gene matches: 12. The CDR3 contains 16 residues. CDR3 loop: CSGRGSWTGSTDTQYF. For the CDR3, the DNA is TGCAGCGGTAGGGGCTCGTGGACAGGGAGCACAGATACGCAGTATTTT.

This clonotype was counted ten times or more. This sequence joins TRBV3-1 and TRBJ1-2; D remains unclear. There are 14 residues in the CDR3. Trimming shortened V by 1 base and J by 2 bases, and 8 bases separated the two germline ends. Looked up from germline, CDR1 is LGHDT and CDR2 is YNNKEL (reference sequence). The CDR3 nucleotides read TGTGCCAGCAGCCAAGGAACAGCGAACTATGGCTACACCTTC. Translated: CASSQGTANYGYTF.

CDR3 in amino acids: CASSQTQLGQRETQYF. DNA of the CDR3: TGCGCCAGCAGCCAAACACAACTCGGACAGCGAGAGACCCAGTACTTC. The chain uses TRBV4-1 and TRBJ2-5, with D possibly TRBD1 on 6 matching bases. The length of the CDR3 is 16 residues. Germline V lookup: CDR1 MGHRA, CDR2 YSYEKL. V lost 2 bases and J lost 4, with 17 bases in between.

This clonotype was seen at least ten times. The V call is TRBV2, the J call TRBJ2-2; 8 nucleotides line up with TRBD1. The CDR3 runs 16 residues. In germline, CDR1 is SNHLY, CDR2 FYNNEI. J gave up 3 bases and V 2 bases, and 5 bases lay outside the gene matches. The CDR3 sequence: CASSEWTGLDTGELFF. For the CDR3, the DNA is TGTGCCAGCAGTGAATGGACAGGGTTGGACACCGGGGAGCTGTTTTTT. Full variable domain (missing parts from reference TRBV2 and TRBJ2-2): EPEVTQTPSHQVTQMGQEVILRCVPISNHLYFYWYRQILGQKVEFLVSFYNNEISEKSEIFDDQFSVERPDGSNFTLKIRSTKLEDSAMYFCASSEWTGLDTGELFFGEGSRLTVL.

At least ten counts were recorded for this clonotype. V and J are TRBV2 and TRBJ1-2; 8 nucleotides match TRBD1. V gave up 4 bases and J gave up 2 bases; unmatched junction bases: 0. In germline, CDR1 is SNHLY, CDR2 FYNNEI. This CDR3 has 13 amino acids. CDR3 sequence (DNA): TGTGCCAGCAGTGGGACAGGGAACTATGGCTACACCTTC. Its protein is CASSGTGNYGYTF. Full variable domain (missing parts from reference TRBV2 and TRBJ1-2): EPEVTQTPSHQVTQMGQEVILRCVPISNHLYFYWYRQILGQKVEFLVSFYNNEISEKSEIFDDQFSVERPDGSNFTLKIRSTKLEDSAMYFCASSGTGNYGYTFGSGTRLTVV.

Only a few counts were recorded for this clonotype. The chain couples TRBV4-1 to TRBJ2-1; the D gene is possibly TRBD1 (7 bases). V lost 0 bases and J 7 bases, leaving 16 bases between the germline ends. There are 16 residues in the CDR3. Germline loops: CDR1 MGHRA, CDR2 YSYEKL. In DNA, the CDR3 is TGCGCCAGCAGCCAAGATTGGGGGGAACAGGGGAATGAGCAGTTCTTC. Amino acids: CASSQDWGEQGNEQFF.

DNA of the CDR3: TGTGCCAGCAGCTCAGGGGGCCTATTTGAAGCTTTCTTT. As protein: CASSSGGLFEAFF. This rearrangement joins TRBV7-3 to TRBJ1-1; TRBD1 matches 8 bases. J gave up 7 bases and V 4 bases, and 5 bases lay outside the gene matches. The CDR3 extends over 13 amino acids. Germline V gives CDR1 SGHTA, CDR2 FQGTGA.